This passage covers 21 T cell receptor beta chains from one sample sequenced in a study of identical twins. TCRdb processed the 5' RACE reads anew with MiXCR; each CDR3 protein has one entry. The sample holds 750,000 to 950,000 distinct CDR3 sequences; around 12% are singletons and the top ten take roughly 1.5%. This sample also belongs to another study, concerning yellow fever vaccine responses in identical twins.

The sequenced sample was PBMCs. These receptor sequences come from a woman under 30 in good health.

The J gene is TRBJ2-1, the V gene TRBV20-1; D unclear. Germline V CDR1 and CDR2: DFQATT, SNEGSKA (reference sequence). V was shortened by 3 bases and J by 3 bases, with 15 bases between the two germline ends. The CDR3 totals 15 residues. CDR3 region: CSASIVRTHYNEQFF. The CDR3 region has the DNA TGCAGTGCTAGCATAGTCCGGACCCACTACAATGAGCAGTTCTTC.

The sample holds many counts of this clonotype. This sequence joins TRBV6-5 and TRBJ2-2; D unresolved. Germline CDR1 and CDR2: MNHEY and SVGAGI. Trimming left V 0 bases short and J 4 bases short, with 3 bases between. The CDR3 length is 13 residues. The CDR3 DNA is TGTGCCAGCAGTTACTCTAGCACCGGGGAGCTGTTTTTT. Its translation: CASSYSSTGELFF.

This clonotype was detected only a few times. This chain uses TRBV5-6 with TRBJ2-5; weak D call: TRBD1 (6 bases). Looked up from germline, CDR1 is SGHDT and CDR2 is YYEEEE. V lost 0 bases to trimming and J lost 5 bases, with 17 bases between them. There are 16 residues in the CDR3. This CDR3 is CASSLEILRGGETQYF. The CDR3 DNA reads TGTGCCAGCAGCTTGGAAATCCTCAGGGGTGGGGAGACCCAGTACTTC. The complete variable domain, with remaining parts taken from reference TRBV5-6 and TRBJ2-5, reads DAGVTQSPTHLIKTRGQQVTLRCSPKSGHDTVSWYQQALGQGPQFIFQYYEEEERQRGNFPDRFSGHQFPNYSSELNVNALLLGDSALYLCASSLEILRGGETQYFGPGTRLLVL.

The chain couples TRBV7-9 to TRBJ2-5; TRBD1 might be the D (6 bases). Germline V lookup: CDR1 SEHNR, CDR2 FQNEAQ (reference sequence). This CDR3 is 14 amino acids long. V lost 5 bases and J lost 2, with 12 bases in between. This chain's CDR3 is CASSEDRTQETQYF. The CDR3 nucleotides are TGTGCCAGCAGCGAAGACAGGACACAAGAGACCCAGTACTTC.

The V call is TRBV9, the J call TRBJ1-1; D gene ambiguous. Germline CDR1 is SGDLS and CDR2 is YYNGEE. V was pared by 2 bases and J by 0 bases, with 8 bases between. CDR3 size: 14 residues. DNA of the CDR3: TGTGCCAGCAGCGTTGGACCGATGAACACTGAAGCTTTCTTT. Amino acid sequence: CASSVGPMNTEAFF.

V is TRBV27 and J is TRBJ1-5; TRBD1 might be the D (5 bases). The CDR3 sequence is 17 residues long. Germline V lookup: CDR1 MNHEY, CDR2 SMNVEV (reference sequence). V shed 9 bases and J shed 5 bases, with 26 bases lying between them. Here the CDR3 reads CARKNLDHQGGDQPQHF. Written as DNA, the CDR3 is TGTGCCAGAAAAAATTTAGACCATCAGGGAGGGGATCAGCCCCAGCATTTT.

The genes are TRBV20-1 and TRBJ1-4; 8 bases fit TRBD1. The CDR3 contains 17 residues. CDR1 and CDR2 from the germline V gene are DFQATT and SNEGSKA (reference sequence). Trimming cost V 0 bases and J 4 bases; bases outside gene matches: 10. CDR3 coding DNA: TGCAGTGCTAGAGATTTTTCGGAGACAGGGGTTAATGAAAAACTGTTTTTT. Translated: CSARDFSETGVNEKLFF.

This clonotype has ten or more counts. This chain joins TRBV5-1 and TRBJ1-2; 10 nucleotides match TRBD1. The CDR3 contains 18 residues. The trim removed 4 bases at V and 4 bases at J, leaving 16 bases unmatched. The V gene's germline CDR1 is SGHRS and CDR2 YFSETQ. This CDR3 reads CASSAGRDRGGDSYGYTF. The CDR3 coding sequence is TGCGCCAGCAGCGCAGGCCGGGACAGGGGAGGTGATAGCTATGGCTACACCTTC.

A few counts support this clonotype. This chain connects TRBV6-6 to TRBJ1-5; D not certain. Germline-derived CDR1 and CDR2 are MNHNY and SVGAGI (reference sequence). This CDR3 spans 13 amino acids. Trimming stripped 0 bases from V and 9 bases from J, with 9 bases between. The CDR3 reads CASSYSEAGPQHF. CDR3 sequence (DNA): TGTGCCAGCAGTTACTCGGAGGCAGGGCCCCAGCATTTT.

This clonotype turned up a few times. The chain employs TRBV20-1 and TRBJ2-3; either TRBD1 or TRBD2 may fit D (5 bases each). Between the trimmed V and J ends, which lost 1 base and 3 bases, there was a span of 20 bases. In germline, CDR1 is DFQATT, CDR2 SNEGSKA (reference sequence). This CDR3 spans 17 amino acids. This chain's CDR3 is CSARVLRGDGTTDTQYF. CDR3 DNA: TGCAGTGCTAGAGTGTTGCGTGGGGACGGAACTACAGATACGCAGTATTTT.

The V gene is TRBV5-6, the J gene TRBJ2-3; D is undetermined. Trimming took 4 bases from V and 1 from J, leaving 13 bases between them. CDR1 is SGHDT, CDR2 YYEEEE, per germline. This CDR3 has 15 amino acids. CDR3 loop: CASSVRVTGTDTQYF. The CDR3 region has the DNA TGTGCCAGCAGCGTCCGGGTAACGGGCACAGATACGCAGTATTTT.

V gene TRBV6-1 combines with J gene TRBJ2-3; 8 nucleotides agree with TRBD2. Germline loops: CDR1 MNHNS, CDR2 SASEGT. The J segment lost 3 bases and the V segment lost 6 bases, leaving 14 bases of the junction unmatched. The CDR3 is 17 amino acids. The CDR3 sequence: CASSKISRRGVTDTQYF. In DNA, the CDR3 is TGTGCCAGCAGCAAGATTAGCCGGCGGGGGGTTACAGATACGCAGTATTTT.

This chain connects TRBV4-1 to TRBJ2-1; no reliable D call. There are 17 residues in the CDR3. V gave up 4 bases and J gave up 4 bases, with 20 bases separating them. Germline V gives CDR1 MGHRA, CDR2 YSYEKL. This CDR3 reads CASSPSSTTIGYNEQFF. CDR3 in DNA: TGCGCCAGCAGCCCTTCTTCGACCACCATAGGGTACAATGAGCAGTTCTTC.

Ten or more counts support this clonotype. The chain employs TRBV18 and TRBJ2-1; tentatively, D is TRBD1 (6 bases). The CDR3 totals 13 residues. Germline-derived CDR1 and CDR2 are KGHSH and LQKENI. The ends were cut back, 2 bases at V and 10 bases at J, with 12 bases in the middle. The CDR3 nucleotides read TGTGCCAGCTCACCAGTACAGGGTGGCGAGCAGTTCTTC. It is translated as CASSPVQGGEQFF.

This clonotype was seen just once. The J gene is TRBJ2-7, the V gene TRBV7-2; 9 bases line up with TRBD2. Unmatched junction bases numbered 7, after V lost 0 bases and J lost 4 bases. This CDR3 region has 16 residues. Germline CDR1 SGHTA, CDR2 FQGNSA. The CDR3 protein is CASSLASSSGSYEQYF. CDR3 DNA sequence: TGTGCCAGCAGCTTAGCGTCTAGTAGCGGGAGTTACGAGCAGTACTTC.

The chain joins TRBV5-1 to TRBJ2-3; 9 bases are a match to TRBD1. The CDR3 sequence is 14 residues long. J lost 5 bases, V lost 4 bases, and 5 bases had no gene match. The germline gives CDR1 SGHRS, CDR2 YFSETQ. CDR3 bases: TGCGCCAGCAGCCCGCGGGACAGGGTAGATACGCAGTATTTT. It yields the protein CASSPRDRVDTQYF. Drawing the rest from reference TRBV5-1 and TRBJ2-3, the complete variable domain is KAGVTQTPRYLIKTRGQQVTLSCSPISGHRSVSWYQQTPGQGLQFLFEYFSETQRNKGNFPGRFSGRQFSNSRSEMNVSTLELGDSALYLCASSPRDRVDTQYFGPGTRLTVL.

The chain joins TRBV4-1 to TRBJ2-3; 7 nucleotides agree with TRBD1. Looked up from germline, CDR1 is MGHRA and CDR2 is YSYEKL. The junction had 11 bases not matched to a gene; V was cut back by 4 bases and J by 1 base. CDR3 size: 17 residues. As DNA, the CDR3 is TGCGCCAGCAGCCCCCAAGGGGGCCGGCGGGGCACAGATACGCAGTATTTT. Protein sequence: CASSPQGGRRGTDTQYF.

The chain combines TRBV11-2 with TRBJ1-6, with no clear D. The germline gives CDR1 SGHAT, CDR2 FQNNGV. Trimming left V 1 base short and J 9 bases short, with 13 bases between. This CDR3 is 15 amino acids long. CDR3 DNA: TGTGCCAGCAGCTTAGGGTCACAGTGGGGTTCACCCCTCCACTTT. Protein: CASSLGSQWGSPLHF.

The rearrangement links TRBV5-1 to TRBJ2-1; possibly TRBD2 for D (6 bases). V dropped 0 bases and J dropped 5 bases, with 18 bases sitting between them. Germline V gene data show CDR1 as SGHRS and CDR2 as YFSETQ. CDR3 length equals 17 residues. CDR3 in amino acids: CASSLVGTPTPDNEQFF. The CDR3, as DNA: TGCGCCAGCAGCTTGGTCGGGACTCCTACCCCAGACAATGAGCAGTTCTTC.

The CDR3 sequence is CASSTPQATNEKLFF. The CDR3 region has the DNA TGTGCCAGCAGCACCCCCCAGGCAACTAATGAAAAACTGTTTTTT. The V call is TRBV21-1, the J call TRBJ1-4; no DNA check was done on the table's D call, TRBD1. TRBV21-1 is tagged as a pseudogene. The CDR3 loop spans 15 amino acids.

Many counts were recorded for this clonotype. V is TRBV9 and J is TRBJ1-2; D perhaps matches TRBD1 (6 bases). The CDR3 covers 15 residues. Germline values: CDR1 SGDLS, CDR2 YYNGEE. The V end was cut by 3 bases, the J end by 5 bases, with 17 bases between. This chain's CDR3 is CASSEYTGTQYGYTF. The CDR3 coding sequence is TGTGCCAGCAGCGAATACACCGGGACACAGTATGGCTACACCTTC.